This TCR beta chain was profiled in a study of cytomegalovirus exposure and HLA in healthy donors. In germline, CDR1 is SEHNR, CDR2 FQNEAQ (reference sequence). The CDR3 contains 16 residues. Findings and limits, study-wide: A missense variant in DCLRE1C was later tied to TCR beta V- and J-gene trimming. TCR beta sequences numbering under 20,000 were associated with HLA alleles at 0.05 false discovery rate in a later analysis.

As for this clone: The antigen is not known. At one end, the junction sequence differs from germline, possibly due to a read error.

PCR amplification relied on 60 Vbeta primers (plus 13 Jbeta primers). Clones were sequenced by immunoSEQ multiplex PCR, and TCRdb holds only the in-frame ones, with some missing. The table lists under 200,000 clones, around 80% of them singletons. The receptor's source is a male donor in good health and CMV-seronegative. Sequencing was done on a sample of PBMCs. This chain connects TRBV7-9 to TRBJ2-2, with 8 nucleotides matching TRBD1. Here the CDR3 DNA reads TGTTCCAGCAGCTTAGGGTTGGGACAGGCCACCGGGGAGCTGTTTTTT. Amino acid sequence: CSSSLGLGQATGELFF. The whole variable domain, filled in from reference TRBV7-9 and TRBJ2-2, reads DTGVSQNPRHKITKRGQNVTFRCDPISEHNRLYWYRQTLGQGPEFLTYFQNEAQLEKSRLLSDRFSAERPKGSFSTLEIQRTEQGDSAMYLCSSSLGLGQATGELFFGEGSRLTVL.